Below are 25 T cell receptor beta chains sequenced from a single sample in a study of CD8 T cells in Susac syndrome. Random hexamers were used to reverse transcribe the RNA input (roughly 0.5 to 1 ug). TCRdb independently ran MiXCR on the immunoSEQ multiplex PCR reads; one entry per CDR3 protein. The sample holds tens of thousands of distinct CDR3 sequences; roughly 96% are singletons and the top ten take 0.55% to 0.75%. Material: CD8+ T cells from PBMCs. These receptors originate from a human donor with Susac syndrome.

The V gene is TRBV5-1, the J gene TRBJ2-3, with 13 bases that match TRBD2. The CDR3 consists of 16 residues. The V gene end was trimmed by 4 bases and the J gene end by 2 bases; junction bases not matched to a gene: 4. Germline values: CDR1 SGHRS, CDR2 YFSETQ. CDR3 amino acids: CASSGGLAGNTDTQYF. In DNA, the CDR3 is TGCGCCAGCAGCGGGGGACTAGCGGGGAACACAGATACGCAGTATTTT. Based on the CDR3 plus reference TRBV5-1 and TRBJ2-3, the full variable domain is KAGVTQTPRYLIKTRGQQVTLSCSPISGHRSVSWYQQTPGQGLQFLFEYFSETQRNKGNFPGRFSGRQFSNSRSEMNVSTLELGDSALYLCASSGGLAGNTDTQYFGPGTRLTVL.

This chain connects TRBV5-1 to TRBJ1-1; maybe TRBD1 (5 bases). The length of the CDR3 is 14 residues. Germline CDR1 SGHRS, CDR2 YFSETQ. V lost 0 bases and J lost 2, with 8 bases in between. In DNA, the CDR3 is TGCGCCAGCAGCTTGGCCGGGGGTAACACTGAAGCTTTCTTT. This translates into CASSLAGGNTEAFF.

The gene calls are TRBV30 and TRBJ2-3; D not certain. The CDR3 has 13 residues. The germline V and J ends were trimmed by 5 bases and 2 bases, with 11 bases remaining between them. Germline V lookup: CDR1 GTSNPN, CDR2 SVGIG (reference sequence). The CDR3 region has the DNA TGTGCCTGGGCCCATCTGGCCACAGATACGCAGTATTTT. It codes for CAWAHLATDTQYF.

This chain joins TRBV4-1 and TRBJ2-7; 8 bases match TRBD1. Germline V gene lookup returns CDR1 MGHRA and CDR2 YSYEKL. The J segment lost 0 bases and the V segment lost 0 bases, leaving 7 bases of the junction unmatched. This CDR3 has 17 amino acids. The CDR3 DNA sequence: TGCGCCAGCAGCCAAGATCAGGGGACAGGTTTCTCCTACGAGCAGTACTTC. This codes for CASSQDQGTGFSYEQYF.

CDR3 sequence (DNA): TGCAGCGTTCCCGATCACAGAAAAGGCTATGGCTACACCTTC. Its translation: CSVPDHRKGYGYTF. The V gene is TRBV29-1, the J gene TRBJ1-2; D gene uncertain. Germline CDR1 and CDR2: SQVTM and ANQGSEA. With 5 bases removed from V and 4 bases from J, the gap between germline ends came to 17 bases. This CDR3 contains 14 residues.

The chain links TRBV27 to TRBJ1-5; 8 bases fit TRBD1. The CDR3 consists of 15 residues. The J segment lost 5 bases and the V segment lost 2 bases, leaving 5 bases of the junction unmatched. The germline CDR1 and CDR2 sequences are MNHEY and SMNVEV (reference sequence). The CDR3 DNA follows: TGTGCCAGCAGTTTAACAACGACAGGGGATCAGCCCCAGCATTTT. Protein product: CASSLTTTGDQPQHF.

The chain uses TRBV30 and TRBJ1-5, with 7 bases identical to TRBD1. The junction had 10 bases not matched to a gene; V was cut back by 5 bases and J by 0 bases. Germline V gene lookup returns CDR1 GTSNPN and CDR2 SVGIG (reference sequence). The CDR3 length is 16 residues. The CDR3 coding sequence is TGTGCCTGGGGAAAGGGGGCTATTGATAGCAATCAGCCCCAGCATTTT. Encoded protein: CAWGKGAIDSNQPQHF.

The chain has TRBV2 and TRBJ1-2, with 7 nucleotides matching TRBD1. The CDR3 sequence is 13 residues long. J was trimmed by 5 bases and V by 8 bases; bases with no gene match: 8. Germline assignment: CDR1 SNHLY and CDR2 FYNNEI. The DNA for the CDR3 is TGTGCCAGCCTAGGGGGCCGTCGGTATGGCTACACCTTC. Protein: CASLGGRRYGYTF.

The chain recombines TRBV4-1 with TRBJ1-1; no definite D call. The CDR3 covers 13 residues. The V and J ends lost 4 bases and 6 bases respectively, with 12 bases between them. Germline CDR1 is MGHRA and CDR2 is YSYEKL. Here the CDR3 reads CASSPDGGAEAFF. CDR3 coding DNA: TGCGCCAGCAGCCCGGACGGAGGCGCTGAAGCTTTCTTT.

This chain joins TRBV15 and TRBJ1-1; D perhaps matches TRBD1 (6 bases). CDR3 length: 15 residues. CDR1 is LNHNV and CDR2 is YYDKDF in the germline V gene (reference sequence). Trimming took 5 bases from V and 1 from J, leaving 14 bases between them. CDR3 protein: CATSRRQAWNTEAFF. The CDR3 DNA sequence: TGTGCCACCAGCCGGAGACAGGCCTGGAACACTGAAGCTTTCTTT. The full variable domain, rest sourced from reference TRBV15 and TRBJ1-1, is DAMVIQNPRYQVTQFGKPVTLSCSQTLNHNVMYWYQQKSSQAPKLLFHYYDKDFNNEADTPDNFQSRRPNTSFCFLDIRSPGLGDTAMYLCATSRRQAWNTEAFFGQGTRLTVV.

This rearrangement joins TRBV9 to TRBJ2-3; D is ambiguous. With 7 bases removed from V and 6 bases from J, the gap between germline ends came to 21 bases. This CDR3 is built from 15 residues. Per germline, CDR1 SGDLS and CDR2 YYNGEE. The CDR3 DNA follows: TGTGCCAGCGGTCCTACGAGACCCTCAAGGGATACGCAGTATTTT. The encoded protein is CASGPTRPSRDTQYF. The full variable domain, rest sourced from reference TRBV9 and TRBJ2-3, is DSGVTQTPKHLITATGQRVTLRCSPRSGDLSVYWYQQSLDQGLQFLIQYYNGEERAKGNILERFSAQQFPDLHSELNLSSLELGDSALYFCASGPTRPSRDTQYFGPGTRLTVL.

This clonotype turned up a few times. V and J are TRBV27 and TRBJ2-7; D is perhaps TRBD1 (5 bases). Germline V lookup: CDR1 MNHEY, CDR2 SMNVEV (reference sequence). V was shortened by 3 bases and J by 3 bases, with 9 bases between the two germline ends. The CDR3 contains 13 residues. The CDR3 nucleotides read TGTGCCAGCAGTTTTCGAGACAGCTACGAGCAGTACTTC. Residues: CASSFRDSYEQYF.

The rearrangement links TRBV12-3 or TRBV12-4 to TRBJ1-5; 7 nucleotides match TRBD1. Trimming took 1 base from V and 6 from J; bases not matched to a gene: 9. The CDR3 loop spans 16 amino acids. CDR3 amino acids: CASSLVGGRERQPQHF. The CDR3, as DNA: TGTGCCAGCAGTTTAGTAGGGGGCCGGGAGCGTCAGCCCCAGCATTTT.

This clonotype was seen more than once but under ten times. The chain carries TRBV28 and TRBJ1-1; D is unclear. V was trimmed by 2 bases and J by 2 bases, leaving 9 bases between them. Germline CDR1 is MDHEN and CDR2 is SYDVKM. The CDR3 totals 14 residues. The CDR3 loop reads CASSLIGSNTEAFF. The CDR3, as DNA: TGTGCCAGCAGTTTAATTGGGAGCAACACTGAAGCTTTCTTT.

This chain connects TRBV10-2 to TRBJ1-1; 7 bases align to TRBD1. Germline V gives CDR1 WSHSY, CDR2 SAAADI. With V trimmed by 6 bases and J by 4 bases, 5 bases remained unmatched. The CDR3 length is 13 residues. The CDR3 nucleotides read TGCGCCAGCAGACAGGGGTCTATCACTGAAGCTTTCTTT. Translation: CASRQGSITEAFF.

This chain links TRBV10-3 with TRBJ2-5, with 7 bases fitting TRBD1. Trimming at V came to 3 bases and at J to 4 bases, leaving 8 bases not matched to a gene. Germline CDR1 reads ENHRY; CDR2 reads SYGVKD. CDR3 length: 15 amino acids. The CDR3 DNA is TGTGCCATCAGTGATGGGGCAGGGGGTGCAGAGACCCAGTACTTC. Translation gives CAISDGAGGAETQYF.

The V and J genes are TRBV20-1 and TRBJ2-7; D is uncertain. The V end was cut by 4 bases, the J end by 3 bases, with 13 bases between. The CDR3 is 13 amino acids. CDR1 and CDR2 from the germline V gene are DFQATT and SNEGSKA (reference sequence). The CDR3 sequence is CSATRTSVYEQYF. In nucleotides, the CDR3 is TGCAGTGCTACTCGAACATCCGTCTACGAGCAGTACTTC.

The CDR3 spells CAWSVGDTQYF. The CDR3, as DNA: TGTGCCTGGAGTGTCGGTGATACGCAGTATTTT. The chain carries TRBV30 and TRBJ2-3; D gene unclear. Germline V gene sequence: CDR1 GTSNPN, CDR2 SVGIG (reference sequence). Trimming cost V 0 bases and J 6 bases, with 4 bases left between them. This CDR3 contains 11 residues.

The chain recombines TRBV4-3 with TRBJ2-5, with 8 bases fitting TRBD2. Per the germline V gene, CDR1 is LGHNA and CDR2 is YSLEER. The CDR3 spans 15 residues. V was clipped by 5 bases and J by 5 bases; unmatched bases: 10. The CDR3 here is CASSTQAGAGETQYF. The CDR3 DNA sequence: TGCGCCAGCAGCACTCAAGCGGGAGCGGGGGAGACCCAGTACTTC.

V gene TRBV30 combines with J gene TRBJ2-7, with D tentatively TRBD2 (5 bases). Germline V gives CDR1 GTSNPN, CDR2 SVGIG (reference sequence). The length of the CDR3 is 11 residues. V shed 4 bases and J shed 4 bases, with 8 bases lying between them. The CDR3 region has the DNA TGTGCCTGGACGGGCGGGTACGAGCAGTACTTC. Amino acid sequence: CAWTGGYEQYF.

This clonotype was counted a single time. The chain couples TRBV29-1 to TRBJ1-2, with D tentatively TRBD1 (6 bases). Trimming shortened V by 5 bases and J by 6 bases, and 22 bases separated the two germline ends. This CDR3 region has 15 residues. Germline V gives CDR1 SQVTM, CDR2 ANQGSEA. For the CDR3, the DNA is TGCAGCGTTCATATACAGGGAGAGGCGGTTAATGGCTACACCTTC. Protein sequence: CSVHIQGEAVNGYTF.

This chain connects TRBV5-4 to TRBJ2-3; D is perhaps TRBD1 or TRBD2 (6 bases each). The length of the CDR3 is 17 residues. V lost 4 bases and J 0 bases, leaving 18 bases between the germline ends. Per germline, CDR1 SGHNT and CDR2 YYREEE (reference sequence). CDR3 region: CASSLSGGYHSTDTQYF. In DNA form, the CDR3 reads TGTGCCAGCAGCCTTTCCGGGGGCTATCATAGCACAGATACGCAGTATTTT.

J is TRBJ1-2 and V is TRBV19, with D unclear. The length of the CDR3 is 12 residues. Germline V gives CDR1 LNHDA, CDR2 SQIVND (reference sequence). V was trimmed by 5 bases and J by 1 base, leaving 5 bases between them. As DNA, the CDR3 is TGTGCCAGTAGTCAGATTAACTATGGCTACACCTTC. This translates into CASSQINYGYTF.

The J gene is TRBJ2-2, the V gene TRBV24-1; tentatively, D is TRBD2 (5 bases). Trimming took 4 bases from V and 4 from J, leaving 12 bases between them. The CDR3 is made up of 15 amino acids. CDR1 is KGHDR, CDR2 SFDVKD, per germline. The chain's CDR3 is CATSDHKRGTGELFF. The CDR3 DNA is TGTGCCACCAGTGACCACAAACGGGGCACCGGGGAGCTGTTTTTT.

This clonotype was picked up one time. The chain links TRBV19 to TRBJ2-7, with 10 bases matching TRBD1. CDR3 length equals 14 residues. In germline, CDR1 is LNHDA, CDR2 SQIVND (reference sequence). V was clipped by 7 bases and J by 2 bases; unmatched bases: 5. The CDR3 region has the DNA TGTGCCAGTAAGGCCGGACAGGGGGCCTACGAGCAGTACTTC. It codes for CASKAGQGAYEQYF.